Below are 21 T cell receptor beta chains sequenced from a single sample in a study of blood T cell repertoires in COVID-19. Using immunoSEQ multiplex PCR, the repertoire was profiled, and TCRdb retains in-frame clones only, with some absent. Of 70,000 to 75,000 clones in the sample, around 80% are singletons; the top ten hold about a quarter. Specimen: peripheral blood. Receptors were obtained from a man aged 55 to 70 with active or convalescent COVID-19.

This rearrangement joins TRBV15 to TRBJ2-5; possible D gene TRBD2, 6 bases. Trimming removed 5 bases at V and 4 bases at J, with 8 bases between. This CDR3 is 12 amino acids long. Germline V gene data show CDR1 as LNHNV and CDR2 as YYDKDF (reference sequence). This CDR3 is CATSYGGETQYF. Written as DNA, the CDR3 is TGTGCCACCAGCTACGGGGGAGAGACCCAGTACTTC.

This clone was detected only a few times. V gene TRBV13 combines with J gene TRBJ2-7; 11 nucleotides line up with TRBD1. This CDR3 has 16 residues. The V and J ends lost 5 bases and 2 bases, in that order; junction bases with no gene match: 8. In germline, CDR1 is PRHDT, CDR2 FYEKMQ (reference sequence). CDR3 nucleotide sequence: TGTGCCAGCAGCGCCGGAGGACAGGGGGCGACCTACGAGCAGTACTTC. This gives the protein CASSAGGQGATYEQYF. The full variable domain, rest sourced from reference TRBV13 and TRBJ2-7, is AAGVIQSPRHLIKEKRETATLKCYPIPRHDTVYWYQQGPGQDPQFLISFYEKMQSDKGSIPDRFSAQQFSDYHSELNMSSLELGDSALYFCASSAGGQGATYEQYFGPGTRLTVT.

V gene TRBV19 combines with J gene TRBJ1-6; TRBD1 aligns across 9 bases. The CDR3 covers 17 residues. Germline-derived CDR1 and CDR2 are LNHDA and SQIVND (reference sequence). V lost 11 bases, J lost 6 bases, and 17 bases stayed unmatched. CDR3 DNA sequence: TGTGCCCGCCCCGGGACAGGGCCAGGAAGGGGTAATTCACCCCTCCACTTT. It yields the protein CARPGTGPGRGNSPLHF. The entire variable domain, with the rest obtained from reference TRBV19 and TRBJ1-6, is as follows: DGGITQSPKYLFRKEGQNVTLSCEQNLNHDAMYWYRQDPGQGLRLIYYSQIVNDFQKGDIAEGYSVSREKKESFPLTVTSAQKNPTAFYLCARPGTGPGRGNSPLHFGNGTRLTVT.

This chain connects TRBV5-4 to TRBJ2-7; no clear D gene. There are 15 residues in the CDR3. CDR1 SGHNT and CDR2 YYREEE come from the germline V gene (reference sequence). Deletions cut 3 bases from V and 2 bases from J, with 15 bases between. CDR3 sequence reads: CASSSNLAVTYEQYF. The DNA of the CDR3 is TGTGCCAGCAGCTCCAACCTGGCGGTGACCTACGAGCAGTACTTC.

This clone was picked up one time. V usage is TRBV6-2 or TRBV6-3 and J usage is TRBJ2-3, with 14 bases matching TRBD2. Germline assignment: CDR1 MNHEY and CDR2 SVGEGT. The CDR3 runs to 17 residues. The V and J ends lost 5 bases and 0 bases, in that order; junction bases with no gene match: 4. The DNA for the CDR3 is TGTGCCAGCAGTGCCGGACTAGCGGGGGGTAGCACAGATACGCAGTATTTT. It codes for CASSAGLAGGSTDTQYF.

The V call is TRBV6-6, the J call TRBJ2-7, with 10 bases identical to TRBD1. The CDR3 runs to 14 residues. From germline, CDR1 is MNHNY and CDR2 SVGAGI (reference sequence). The V gene end was trimmed by 6 bases and the J gene end by 6 bases; junction bases not matched to a gene: 8. The CDR3 protein is CASRKGQGSLEQYF. The CDR3 coding sequence is TGTGCCAGCAGGAAGGGACAGGGGTCCCTCGAGCAGTACTTC.

The V gene is TRBV6-5, the J gene TRBJ2-5, with a possible D match to TRBD1 (5 bases). The CDR3 contains 13 residues. The V gene lost 6 bases and the J gene lost 5 bases, with 13 bases spanning the gap. From germline, CDR1 is MNHEY and CDR2 SVGAGI. CDR3 DNA sequence: TGTGCCAGCAGGTCAATGCCAGGGGAGACCCAGTACTTC. Protein: CASRSMPGETQYF.

The chain couples TRBV7-9 to TRBJ1-4; TRBD1 is a possible D gene (5 bases). The CDR3 has 14 amino acids. V was clipped by 5 bases and J by 2 bases, with 9 bases between them. The V gene's germline CDR1 is SEHNR and CDR2 FQNEAQ (reference sequence). CDR3 amino acids: CASSKTATNEKLFF. CDR3 DNA: TGTGCCAGCAGCAAGACAGCTACTAATGAAAAACTGTTTTTT.

This chain links TRBV6-5 with TRBJ1-1; no clear D. The germline V gene encodes CDR1 MNHEY and CDR2 SVGAGI. The CDR3 runs to 14 residues. Trimming pared 2 bases from V and 0 bases from J, leaving 7 bases between. The CDR3 loop reads CASSYPGVNTEAFF. The CDR3 DNA follows: TGTGCCAGCAGTTACCCCGGAGTGAACACTGAAGCTTTCTTT.

CDR3 protein: CASTGTSGRLSQETQYF. As DNA, the CDR3 is TGTGCCAGCACCGGGACTAGTGGGAGGCTATCCCAAGAGACCCAGTACTTC. The chain links TRBV5-4 to TRBJ2-5; 8 nucleotides align to TRBD2. The CDR3 extends over 17 amino acids. The ends lost 6 bases at V and 1 base at J; junction bases unmatched: 14. The germline gives CDR1 SGHNT, CDR2 YYREEE (reference sequence).

This chain joins TRBV2 and TRBJ2-1; D possibly corresponds to TRBD2 (6 bases). Trimming removed 11 bases from V and 9 bases from J, with 17 bases in between. Germline V gene data show CDR1 as SNHLY and CDR2 as FYNNEI. The CDR3 is 12 residues long. The chain's CDR3 is CAGRLSGPEQFF. The CDR3 nucleotides are TGTGCCGGGAGGCTGAGCGGTCCTGAGCAGTTCTTC.

Here the CDR3 DNA reads TGTGCCAGTAGTTTCACCGGGACAGCCGGGGTTATGGACATTCAGTACTTC. Amino acid sequence: CASSFTGTAGVMDIQYF. This sequence joins TRBV19 and TRBJ2-4, with 7 bases identical to TRBD1. The CDR3 is made up of 17 amino acids. Germline CDR1 and CDR2: LNHDA and SQIVND (reference sequence). V was pared by 5 bases and J by 8 bases, with 18 bases of the junction left unmatched.

The CDR3 DNA is TGTGCCATCAGCGCTGGGACTAGTCAGGTCGATGAGCAGTTCTTC. The encoded protein is CAISAGTSQVDEQFF. The chain has TRBV10-3 and TRBJ2-1; 8 bases are a match to TRBD2. The CDR3 runs 15 residues. V was pared by 6 bases and J by 8 bases, with 12 bases of the junction left unmatched. Germline V gives CDR1 ENHRY, CDR2 SYGVKD.

The chain is built from TRBV28 and TRBJ1-5, with D hard to call. The CDR3 length is 16 residues. V was shortened by 2 bases and J by 5 bases, with 16 bases between the two germline ends. Germline CDR1 and CDR2: MDHEN and SYDVKM. CDR3 loop: CASSLEVTRPDQPQHF. The CDR3 region has the DNA TGTGCCAGCAGTTTAGAGGTCACCCGCCCCGATCAGCCCCAGCATTTT.

The chain joins TRBV11-2 to TRBJ2-5; TRBD1 matches at 8 bases. This CDR3 is 15 amino acids long. Germline V gene lookup returns CDR1 SGHAT and CDR2 FQNNGV. V was clipped by 4 bases and J by 3 bases; unmatched bases: 7. CDR3 residues: CASSWGQDGEETQYF. Written as DNA, the CDR3 is TGTGCCAGCAGCTGGGGACAGGATGGGGAAGAGACCCAGTACTTC.

This clone has more than one count but fewer than ten. The rearrangement links TRBV5-4 to TRBJ2-5, with 14 bases identical to TRBD2. Per the germline V gene, CDR1 is SGHNT and CDR2 is YYREEE (reference sequence). The ends lost 4 bases at V and 3 bases at J; junction bases unmatched: 5. The CDR3 contains 16 residues. The CDR3 sequence is CASSAGTSGGEETQYF. CDR3 nucleotide sequence: TGTGCCAGCAGCGCCGGGACTAGCGGGGGTGAAGAGACCCAGTACTTC. Variable domain in full (rest from reference TRBV5-4 and TRBJ2-5): ETGVTQSPTHLIKTRGQQVTLRCSSQSGHNTVSWYQQALGQGPQFIFQYYREEENGRGNFPPRFSGLQFPNYSSELNVNALELDDSALYLCASSAGTSGGEETQYFGPGTRLLVL.

The chain recombines TRBV9 with TRBJ1-1; 7 positions agree with TRBD1. J lost 0 bases, V lost 3 bases, and 11 bases had no gene match. CDR3 size: 17 residues. From germline, CDR1 is SGDLS and CDR2 YYNGEE. CDR3: CASSDRQGTTLNTEAFF. The CDR3 DNA sequence: TGTGCCAGCAGCGACAGACAGGGCACTACTTTGAACACTGAAGCTTTCTTT.

The chain couples TRBV25-1 to TRBJ2-7; D remains ambiguous. Trimming took off 2 bases at V and 2 bases at J, with 10 bases between the two ends. CDR1 MGHDK and CDR2 SYGVNS come from the germline V gene. CDR3 length equals 14 residues. CDR3 residues: CASSELFPPYEQYF. CDR3 nucleotides: TGTGCCAGCAGTGAACTTTTCCCTCCCTACGAGCAGTACTTC.

The CDR3, as DNA: TGTGCCACCAGTGACTCGACTAGCGGTTCCTACAATGAGCAGTTCTTC. As protein: CATSDSTSGSYNEQFF. The rearrangement joins TRBV24-1 to TRBJ2-1; 9 nucleotides line up with TRBD2. After removal of 4 bases from V and 1 base from J, the junction contained 4 bases not matched to a gene. The germline V gene has CDR1 KGHDR and CDR2 SFDVKD. The CDR3 runs 16 residues.

This clone was found a few times. The chain is built from TRBV2 and TRBJ2-3, with 7 bases identical to TRBD1. V was pared by 6 bases and J by 1 base, with 7 bases of the junction left unmatched. The CDR3 loop spans 15 amino acids. In germline, CDR1 is SNHLY, CDR2 FYNNEI. In nucleotides, the CDR3 is TGTGCCAGCAGCTTGACCGGGACAGGCACAGATACGCAGTATTTT. Amino acids: CASSLTGTGTDTQYF.

The chain combines TRBV11-1 with TRBJ2-7, with a weak D call TRBD1 (5 bases). V was shortened by 2 bases and J by 3 bases, with 11 bases between the two germline ends. The CDR3 runs 14 residues. From germline, CDR1 is SGHAT and CDR2 FQDESV (reference sequence). The CDR3 nucleotides read TGTGCCAGCAGCTTACGGACACTGGACTACGAGCAGTACTTC. Translated, it gives CASSLRTLDYEQYF.